This note documents a single TCR beta chain sequence. These data originate in a study of blood T cell repertoires in COVID-19. Study overall: Whether acute or convalescent, the COVID-19 samples came from the United States, Italy and Spain.

Original methodology: Reference gene primer amplification in the assay estimated nucleated cell counts. This table comes from immunoSEQ multiplex PCR, and its TCRdb copy is limited to in-frame clones, with some not included. The V and J calls and clone size come from that table; D and trimming were worked out from the DNA. The table records over 90,000 clones, more than 90% of them present only once. The specimen was peripheral blood. This TCR was recovered from a man younger than 30 with acute or convalescent COVID-19.

CDR3 in amino acids: CAWSDAWTGVYEQYF. CDR3 sequence (DNA): TGTGCCTGGAGTGATGCCTGGACAGGGGTGTACGAGCAGTACTTC. The chain has TRBV30 and TRBJ2-7, with 9 positions matching TRBD1. The CDR3 extends over 15 amino acids. V lost 1 base and J lost 4; bases outside the gene matches: 8. Germline V CDR1 and CDR2: GTSNPN, SVGIG (reference sequence).